These T cell receptor beta chains were read from a single sample in a study of T cells in Graves' hyperthyroidism and ophthalmopathy. Via MiXCR, TCRdb re-called the multiplex PCR reads, giving one row per CDR3 protein. The sample includes roughly 500,000 distinct CDR3 sequences, about half of them seen just once. Specimen: peripheral blood or thyroid tissue (not recorded which). These receptor sequences come from an adult woman with Graves' disease, either hyperthyroidism or ophthalmopathy (not recorded which). CDR3s include the opening cysteine and the closing phenylalanine or tryptophan. A D gene is named only where the DNA matches it firmly. The size entry is marked missing in some rows and otherwise reads once, few, many or a size class.

v_gene: TRBV15
abundance: .
d_gene: .
j_gene: TRBJ1-4
len: 15
CDR3aa: CATSRTGAGNEKLFF
CDR3nt: TGTGCCACCAGCAGAACTGGGGCCGGTAACGAAAAACTGTTTTTT

v_gene: TRBV29-1
abundance: once
d_gene: TRBD2
j_gene: TRBJ2-5
len: 15
CDR3aa: CSVEDPSQGGETQYF
CDR3nt: TGCAGCGTTGAAGATCCTAGTCAGGGAGGGGAGACCCAGTACTTC

v_gene: TRBV29-1
abundance: .
d_gene: TRBD1
j_gene: TRBJ2-6
len: 10
CDR3aa: CSVGQGYEAF
CDR3nt: TGCAGCGTTGGACAGGGATATGAAGCTTTC

v_gene: TRBV29-1
abundance: few
d_gene: .
j_gene: TRBJ2-7
len: 13
CDR3aa: CSVETNRVGEQYF
CDR3nt: TGCAGCGTTGAGACGAACAGGGTGGGCGAGCAGTACTTC

v_gene: TRBV19
abundance: few
d_gene: TRBD2
j_gene: TRBJ2-5
len: 14
CDR3aa: CASRLAGGKETQYF
CDR3nt: TGTGCCAGTCGACTAGCGGGAGGGAAAGAGACCCAGTACTTC

v_gene: TRBV27
abundance: many
d_gene: .
j_gene: TRBJ1-2
len: 12
CDR3aa: CASSPPGEGYTF
CDR3nt: TGTGCCAGCAGTCCCCCAGGGGAAGGCTACACCTTC

v_gene: TRBV7-9
abundance: many
d_gene: .
j_gene: TRBJ1-1
len: 17
CDR3aa: CASSPVGEGVRDTEAFF
CDR3nt: TGTGCCAGCAGCCCCGTGGGGGAGGGAGTGCGTGACACTGAAGCTTTCTTT

v_gene: TRBV29-1
abundance: .
d_gene: .
j_gene: TRBJ1-2
len: 13
CDR3aa: CSVEDGSVAGNTF
CDR3nt: TGCAGCGTTGAAGATGGGTCAGTAGCTGGAAACACCTTC

v_gene: TRBV10-3
abundance: few
d_gene: TRBD1
j_gene: TRBJ1-6
len: 14
CDR3aa: CAIGRTGEASPLHF
CDR3nt: TGTGCCATCGGCCGGACAGGGGAGGCTTCACCCCTCCACTTT

v_gene: TRBV19
abundance: many
d_gene: TRBD1
j_gene: TRBJ1-2
len: 16
CDR3aa: CASSMPGTGASDGYTF
CDR3nt: TGTGCCAGTAGTATGCCAGGGACAGGGGCAAGCGATGGCTACACCTTC

v_gene: TRBV7-2
abundance: few
d_gene: .
j_gene: TRBJ1-6
len: 13
CDR3aa: CASSVGSNSPLHF
CDR3nt: TGTGCCAGCAGCGTTGGGAGTAATTCACCCCTCCACTTT

v_gene: TRBV10-3
abundance: .
d_gene: .
j_gene: TRBJ2-7
len: 14
CDR3aa: CAIWDSGLGYEQYF
CDR3nt: TGTGCCATCTGGGACTCGGGGTTAGGCTACGAGCAGTACTTC

v_gene: TRBV7-2
abundance: .
d_gene: TRBD1
j_gene: TRBJ2-5
len: 12
CDR3aa: CASSIRTGTQYF
CDR3nt: TGTGCCAGCAGCATAAGGACAGGGACCCAGTACTTC

v_gene: TRBV2
abundance: few
d_gene: .
j_gene: TRBJ1-5
len: 12
CDR3aa: CASSVGNQPQHF
CDR3nt: TGTGCCAGCAGTGTGGGCAATCAGCCCCAGCATTTT

v_gene: TRBV12-3/TRBV12-4
abundance: .
d_gene: .
j_gene: TRBJ2-6
len: 15
CDR3aa: CASSLKYSGANVLTF
CDR3nt: TGTGCCAGCAGTCTCAAATACTCTGGGGCCAACGTCCTGACTTTC

v_gene: TRBV15
abundance: few
d_gene: .
j_gene: TRBJ2-3
len: 12
CDR3aa: CATSSWENTQYF
CDR3nt: TGTGCCACCAGCAGCTGGGAGAACACGCAGTATTTT

v_gene: TRBV9
abundance: .
d_gene: .
j_gene: TRBJ2-5
len: 14
CDR3aa: CASSVGMGEETQYF
CDR3nt: TGTGCCAGCAGCGTAGGGATGGGAGAAGAGACCCAGTACTTC

v_gene: TRBV7-2
abundance: few
d_gene: .
j_gene: TRBJ2-6
len: 17
CDR3aa: CASSLSSGITGANVLTF
CDR3nt: TGTGCCAGCAGCTTAAGTTCGGGGATAACCGGGGCCAACGTCCTGACTTTC

v_gene: TRBV7-2
abundance: few
d_gene: TRBD1
j_gene: TRBJ2-3
len: 17
CDR3aa: CASSLTEDRGPTDTQYF
CDR3nt: TGTGCCAGCAGCTTGACGGAGGACAGGGGACCCACAGATACGCAGTATTTT

v_gene: TRBV3-1
abundance: many
d_gene: .
j_gene: TRBJ2-7
len: 15
CDR3aa: CASSQRGSAGGEQYF
CDR3nt: TGTGCCAGCAGCCAAAGAGGCTCCGCTGGGGGCGAGCAGTACTTC

v_gene: TRBV7-3
abundance: .
d_gene: TRBD1
j_gene: TRBJ1-2
len: 16
CDR3aa: CTSSATGGAGPGGYTF
CDR3nt: TGTACCAGCAGCGCGACAGGGGGCGCAGGTCCTGGCGGCTACACCTTC

v_gene: TRBV19
abundance: .
d_gene: .
j_gene: TRBJ1-2
len: 12
CDR3aa: CASTGPGHGYTF
CDR3nt: TGTGCCTCGACAGGCCCCGGGCATGGCTACACCTTC

v_gene: TRBV7-6
abundance: many
d_gene: TRBD2
j_gene: TRBJ2-7
len: 16
CDR3aa: CASSLLAGGNLYEQYF
CDR3nt: TGTGCCAGCAGCTTACTAGCGGGAGGCAATCTCTACGAGCAGTACTTC

v_gene: TRBV15
abundance: .
d_gene: TRBD1
j_gene: TRBJ1-2
len: 13
CDR3aa: CATSEGANYGYTF
CDR3nt: TGTGCCACCAGCGAGGGGGCCAACTATGGCTACACCTTC

v_gene: TRBV29-1
abundance: .
d_gene: TRBD1
j_gene: TRBJ1-3
len: 13
CDR3aa: CSVLDQGGDTIYF
CDR3nt: TGCAGCGTCTTGGACCAGGGGGGGGACACCATATATTTT

v_gene: TRBV15
abundance: once
d_gene: TRBD1
j_gene: TRBJ2-5
len: 15
CDR3aa: CATSRDGTGLETQYF
CDR3nt: TGTGCCACCAGCAGAGATGGGACAGGGTTGGAGACCCAGTACTTC